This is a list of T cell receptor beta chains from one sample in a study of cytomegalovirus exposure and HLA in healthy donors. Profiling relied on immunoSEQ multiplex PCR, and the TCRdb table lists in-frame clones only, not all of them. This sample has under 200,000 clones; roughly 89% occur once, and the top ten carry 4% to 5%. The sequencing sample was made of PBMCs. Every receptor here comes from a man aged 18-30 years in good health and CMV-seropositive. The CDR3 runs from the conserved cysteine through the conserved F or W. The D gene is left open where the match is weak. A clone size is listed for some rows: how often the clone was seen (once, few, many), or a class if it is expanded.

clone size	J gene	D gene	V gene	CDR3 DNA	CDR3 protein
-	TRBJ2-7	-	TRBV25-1	TGTGCCATCGGAGGGGCAGCCTACGAGCAGTACTTC	CAIGGAAYEQYF
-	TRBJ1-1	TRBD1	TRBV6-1	TGTGCCAGCAGTGAATCGCAGGGGGCGGCTTTGGGAGCTTTCTTT	CASSESQGAALGAFF
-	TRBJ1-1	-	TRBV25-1	TGTGCCAGCAGTGAGGATGGCAGGGAAGCTTTCTTT	CASSEDGREAFF
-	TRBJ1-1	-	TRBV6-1	TGTGCCAGCAGGGTAGTAGGACTCGCTGAAGCTTTCTTT	CASRVVGLAEAFF
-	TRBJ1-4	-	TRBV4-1	TGCGCCAGCAGCCAAGACGTAACCGGGTTGGATGAAAAACTGTTTTTT	CASSQDVTGLDEKLFF
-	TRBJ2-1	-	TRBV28	TGTGCCAGCAGTTTGGACATTACCTACAATGAGCAGTTCTTC	CASSLDITYNEQFF
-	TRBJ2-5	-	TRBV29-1	TGCAGCGTTGAACCTTACAGTCCGGGACTCATAATCGGGACCCAGTACTTC	CSVEPYSPGLIIGTQYF
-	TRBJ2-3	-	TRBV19	TGTGCCAGTAGTATTCATGGTAGCCCAGATACGCAGTATTTT	CASSIHGSPDTQYF
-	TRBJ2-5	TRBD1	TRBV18	TGTGCCAGCTCACCCGACAGGGCGGGAGAGACCCAGTACTTC	CASSPDRAGETQYF
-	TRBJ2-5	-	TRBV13	TGTGCCAGCAGCTTAGGTGCGCGCCGAAAGGGGCAGGAGACCCAGTACTTC	CASSLGARRKGQETQYF
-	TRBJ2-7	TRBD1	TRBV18	TGTGCCAGCTCCCTCGGACAGGGACCTACCTACGAGCAGTACTTC	CASSLGQGPTYEQYF
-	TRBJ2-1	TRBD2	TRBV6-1	TGTGCCAGCAGTACCGGACTAGCGGTTTACAATGAGCAGTTCTTC	CASSTGLAVYNEQFF
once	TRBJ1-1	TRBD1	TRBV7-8	TGTGCCAGCAGCTTACGGCAACAGGGGCCCACTGAAGCTTTCTTT	CASSLRQQGPTEAFF
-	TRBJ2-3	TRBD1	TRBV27	TGTGCCAGCAGTTCCCGCCCCGTTAGGACAGGGATAAGCACAGATACGCAGTATTTT	CASSSRPVRTGISTDTQYF
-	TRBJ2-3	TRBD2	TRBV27	TGTGCCAGCAGTTTAGTAGCGGGGTGGACGAATACGCAGTATTTT	CASSLVAGWTNTQYF
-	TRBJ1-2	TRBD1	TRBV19	TGTGCCAGTAGTATAGTAAGGACAGGGCCATTCTATGGCTACACCTTC	CASSIVRTGPFYGYTF
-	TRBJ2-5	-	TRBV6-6	TGTGCCAGCAGCCTCAGGGGTGCACAGACCCAGTACTTC	CASSLRGAQTQYF
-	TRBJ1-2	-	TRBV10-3	TGTGCCATCAGCGGACAGTACTATGGCTACACCTTC	CAISGQYYGYTF
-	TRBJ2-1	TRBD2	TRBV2	TGTGCCAGCATCCTAGGGACTAGATCGTACAATGAGCAGTTCTTC	CASILGTRSYNEQFF
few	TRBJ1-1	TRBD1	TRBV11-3	TGTGCCAGCAGCCAGGGACAGGCTAGGCTGAACACTGAAGCTTTCTTT	CASSQGQARLNTEAFF
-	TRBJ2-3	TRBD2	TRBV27	TGTGCCAGCAGAGCTTACGGGGCTAGCGGGGAGGATACGCAGTATTTT	CASRAYGASGEDTQYF
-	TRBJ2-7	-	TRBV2	TGTGCCAGCAGTGGGTTTAGATACGAGCAGTACTTC	CASSGFRYEQYF
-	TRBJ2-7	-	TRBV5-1	TGCGCCAGCAGCATGGGACATGCCTCCTACGAGCAGTACTTC	CASSMGHASYEQYF
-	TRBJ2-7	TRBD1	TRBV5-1	TGCGCCAGCACCGTCGACAGGGAGACCTACGAGCAGTACTTC	CASTVDRETYEQYF
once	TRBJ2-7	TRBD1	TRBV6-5	TGTGCCAGCAGTTACGCCTGGGACAGGGTCGAGCAGTACTTC	CASSYAWDRVEQYF
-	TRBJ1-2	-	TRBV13	TGTGCCAGCAGTTTCGACATTTCTGGCTACACCTTC	CASSFDISGYTF
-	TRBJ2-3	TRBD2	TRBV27	TGTGCCAGTGGGGGCATAGCGGGAGGAGAAGATACGCAGTATTTT	CASGGIAGGEDTQYF
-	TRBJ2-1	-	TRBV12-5	TGTGCTAGTGGGCCCGGGACGGGACTCGACAGTGAGCAGTTCTTC	CASGPGTGLDSEQFF
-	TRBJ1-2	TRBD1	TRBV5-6	TGTGCCACCGGATTGGGGACAGGGGGCTATGGCTACACCTTC	CATGLGTGGYGYTF
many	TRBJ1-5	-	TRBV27	TGTGCCAGCAGTTTACGACAGGCTAGCAATCAGCCCCAGCATTTT	CASSLRQASNQPQHF
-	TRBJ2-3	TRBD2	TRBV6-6	TGTGCCAGCAGTAGAACTAGCGGGAGTCCAGATACGCAGTATTTT	CASSRTSGSPDTQYF
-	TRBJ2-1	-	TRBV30	TGTGCCTGGACTAGCGTCACCCCACTTTTCTACAATGAGCAGTTCTTC	CAWTSVTPLFYNEQFF
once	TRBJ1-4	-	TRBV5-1	TGCGCCAGCAGCCCGGGACGGCGGGGAGAAAAACTGTTTTTT	CASSPGRRGEKLFF
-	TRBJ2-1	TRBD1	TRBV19	TGTGCCAGTACCGCATCGTGGACAGGGGCGGCCAATGAGCAGTTCTTC	CASTASWTGAANEQFF
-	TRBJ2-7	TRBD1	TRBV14	TGTGCCAGCAGCCGAACCCGGACAGGGCCCTACGAGCAGTACTTC	CASSRTRTGPYEQYF
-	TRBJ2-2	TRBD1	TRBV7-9	TGTGCCAGCAGCTTAGCCGGGACAGGGAGAACCGGGGAGCTGTTTTTT	CASSLAGTGRTGELFF
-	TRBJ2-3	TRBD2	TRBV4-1	TGCGCCAGCAGCCAAGAGCGTAGCGGGAGGTTGGATACGCAGTATTTT	CASSQERSGRLDTQYF
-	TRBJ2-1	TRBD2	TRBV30	TGTGCCTGGAGTGTATTCGGAATTCGGGGAGGGCGTTACAATGAGCAGTTCTTC	CAWSVFGIRGGRYNEQFF
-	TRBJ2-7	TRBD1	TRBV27	TGTGCCAGCAGTTTATTTGGACAGGGAAGCTACGAGCAGTACTTC	CASSLFGQGSYEQYF
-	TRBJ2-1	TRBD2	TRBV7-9	TGTGCCAGCAGCTTAGGATGGGGGCGGGAGGGGTACAATGAGCAGTTCTTC	CASSLGWGREGYNEQFF
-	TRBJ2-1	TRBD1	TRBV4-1	TGCGCCAGCAGCCAAGGGCCAATCCGGGACAGGGACCATGAGCAGTTCTTC	CASSQGPIRDRDHEQFF
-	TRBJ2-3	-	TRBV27	TGTGCCAGCAGTCCCCAGAACACAGATACGCAGTATTTT	CASSPQNTDTQYF
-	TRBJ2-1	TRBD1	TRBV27	TGTGCCAGCGGCCCGGGACAGGGGTACTACAATGAGCAGTTCTTC	CASGPGQGYYNEQFF
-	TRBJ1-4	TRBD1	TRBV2	TGTGCCAGCAGTGAAGCAGGGACAGGGCAGGAAAAACTGTTTTTT	CASSEAGTGQEKLFF
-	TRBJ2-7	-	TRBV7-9	TGTGCCAGCAGCTTAGGCGTTTCCGGGACTTACTCCTACGAGCAGTACTTC	CASSLGVSGTYSYEQYF
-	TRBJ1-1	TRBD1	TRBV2	TGTGCCAGCAGTGTCTCCCCACAGGGGGCGGAGAACACTGAAGCTTTCTTT	CASSVSPQGAENTEAFF
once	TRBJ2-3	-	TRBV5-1	TGCGCCAGCAGCTTGTACGAGGCTAGCACAGATACGCAGTATTTT	CASSLYEASTDTQYF
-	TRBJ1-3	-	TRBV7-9	TGTGCCAGCAGCTTAAGCACGGCTGGAAACACCATATATTTT	CASSLSTAGNTIYF
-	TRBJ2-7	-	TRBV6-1	TGTGCCAGCAGCGGCGGGACAGCTCCTCCTGGGCAGTACTTC	CASSGGTAPPGQYF
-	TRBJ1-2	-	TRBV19	TGTGCCAGTAGTATCCCCCTCTGGGGGGGATCCGATGCTAATAACTATGGCTACACCTTC	CASSIPLWGGSDANNYGYTF
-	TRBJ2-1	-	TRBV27	TGTGCCAGCAGTTTAATGGCGGGGGCCGGTGAGCAGTTCTTC	CASSLMAGAGEQFF